This T cell receptor beta chain emerged from a study of T cells in Graves' hyperthyroidism and ophthalmopathy. Study conclusions and caveats: Most clonotypes expanded in thyroid above 0.001 were likewise present in blood.

Newly diagnosed hyperthyroidism patients aged 18 to 65 years had disease lasting under 2 months. The sample holds many counts of this clonotype. Its antigen is as yet unknown. The CDR3 contains 15 residues. Trimming cost V 5 bases and J 2 bases, with 13 bases left between them. The germline V gene has CDR1 PRHDT and CDR2 FYEKMQ (reference sequence). The investigators amplified TCR beta CDR3 regions from RNA transcripts. Primed by the HTBI set, a first-round RT-PCR was run on the TCR CDR3. MiXCR was run by TCRdb on the multiplex PCR reads, yielding one entry per CDR3 protein. Among a few hundred thousand distinct CDR3 sequences listed, about 15% were seen once.

This TCR was sampled from a middle-aged woman with Graves' hyperthyroidism that later progressed to Graves' ophthalmopathy. The chain carries TRBV13 and TRBJ1-3; D may be TRBD1 (6 bases). The sequenced sample consisted of blood. In nucleotides, the CDR3 is TGTGCCAGCAGCCCGCTGGCAGGGGCTGGAAACACCATATATTTT. It yields the protein CASSPLAGAGNTIYF.